These 23 T cell receptor beta chains share one sample of origin, sequenced in a study of CD8 T cells in ankylosing spondylitis. Via MiXCR, TCRdb re-called the 5' RACE reads, giving one row per CDR3 protein. Found here are 230,000 or so distinct CDR3 sequences, about 20% of them singletons; the top ten hold approximately 32%. Material for sequencing was blood, either unsorted or a sorted T cell fraction (not recorded which). The receptor source for this set is a male donor with ankylosing spondylitis or in good health (not recorded which).

This rearrangement joins TRBV19 to TRBJ2-1; D unclear. V was shortened by 3 bases and J by 0 bases, with 12 bases between the two germline ends. This CDR3 region has 16 residues. CDR1 and CDR2 from the germline V gene are LNHDA and SQIVND (reference sequence). The CDR3 sequence: CASSMHGESSYNEQFF. In DNA, the CDR3 is TGTGCCAGTAGTATGCACGGAGAAAGCTCCTACAATGAGCAGTTCTTC.

V usage is TRBV5-1 and J usage is TRBJ2-1, with D possibly matching TRBD2 (5 bases). The CDR3 spans 16 residues. V was trimmed by 0 bases and J by 1 base, leaving 11 bases between them. CDR1 SGHRS and CDR2 YFSETQ come from the germline V gene. The CDR3 coding sequence is TGCGCCAGCAGCTTGGAGGGCCGGACTTCCTACAATGAGCAGTTCTTC. It specifies CASSLEGRTSYNEQFF.

There are many counts of this clonotype. The V call is TRBV7-2, the J call TRBJ2-1, with TRBD2 matching 9 bases. Germline CDR1 is SGHTA and CDR2 is FQGNSA. This CDR3 region has 15 residues. The trim removed 0 bases at V and 6 bases at J, leaving 3 bases unmatched. CDR3 amino acids: CASSLAGGRANEQFF. The CDR3 DNA reads TGTGCCAGCAGCTTAGCTGGCGGGAGGGCCAATGAGCAGTTCTTC. The variable domain in full, completed from reference TRBV7-2 and TRBJ2-1, reads GAGVSQSPSNKVTEKGKDVELRCDPISGHTALYWYRQSLGQGLEFLIYFQGNSAPDKSGLPSDRFSAERTGGSVSTLTIQRTQQEDSAVYLCASSLAGGRANEQFFGPGTRLTVL.

This clonotype was seen at least ten times. This chain connects TRBV25-1 to TRBJ2-2; 8 bases are a match to TRBD2. The CDR3 has 18 residues. CDR1 is MGHDK, CDR2 SYGVNS, per germline. Trimming cost V 6 bases and J 0 bases; bases outside gene matches: 12. DNA for the CDR3: TGTGCCAGCAGCCCCCCCCTTTGGGGACTAGCGAACACCGGGGAGCTGTTTTTT. This translates into CASSPPLWGLANTGELFF. Full variable domain (outside the CDR3, taken from reference TRBV25-1 and TRBJ2-2): EADIYQTPRYLVIGTGKKITLECSQTMGHDKMYWYQQDPGMELHLIHYSYGVNSTEKGDLSSESTVSRIRTEHFPLTLESARPSHTSQYLCASSPPLWGLANTGELFFGEGSRLTVL.

V gene TRBV9 combines with J gene TRBJ1-1; D is undetermined. The germline CDR1 and CDR2 sequences are SGDLS and YYNGEE. Deletions cut 0 bases from V and 3 bases from J, with 6 bases between. CDR3 size: 13 residues. The CDR3 sequence is CASSVGRDTEAFF. Written as DNA, the CDR3 is TGTGCCAGCAGCGTAGGGAGGGACACTGAAGCTTTCTTT.

This clonotype came up many times. The J gene is TRBJ2-7, the V gene TRBV27, with 7 bases fitting TRBD1. The CDR3 consists of 14 residues. Germline values: CDR1 MNHEY, CDR2 SMNVEV (reference sequence). J was trimmed by 6 bases and V by 5 bases; bases with no gene match: 10. The CDR3 is CASSPTGARGEQYF. For the CDR3, the DNA is TGTGCCAGCAGTCCAACAGGGGCGCGCGGCGAGCAGTACTTC.

J is TRBJ2-7 and V is TRBV9; TRBD2 matches 8 bases. The CDR3 is 14 amino acids. Germline V gene lookup returns CDR1 SGDLS and CDR2 YYNGEE. Trimming took 3 bases from V and 0 from J; bases not matched to a gene: 2. CDR3 nucleotide sequence: TGTGCCAGCAGCGAAGCGGGGGCCTCCTACGAGCAGTACTTC. Protein: CASSEAGASYEQYF. Full variable domain (rest looked up from reference TRBV9 and TRBJ2-7): DSGVTQTPKHLITATGQRVTLRCSPRSGDLSVYWYQQSLDQGLQFLIQYYNGEERAKGNILERFSAQQFPDLHSELNLSSLELGDSALYFCASSEAGASYEQYFGPGTRLTVT.

This clonotype was picked up many times. J is TRBJ2-1 and V is TRBV7-2, with 8 nucleotides matching TRBD2. J lost 9 bases, V lost 3 bases, and 13 bases had no gene match. Germline V lookup: CDR1 SGHTA, CDR2 FQGNSA. This CDR3 contains 16 residues. As DNA, the CDR3 is TGTGCCAGCAGCTTGGAACCGGGACTAGTTTTCAGTGAGCAGTTCTTC. Protein sequence: CASSLEPGLVFSEQFF.

In its sample, this clonotype is medium-sized. The CDR3 nucleotides read TGTGCCAGCAGTTTCAAAGGCGCAGATACGCAGTATTTT. This sequence encodes CASSFKGADTQYF. The chain joins TRBV12-3 or TRBV12-4 to TRBJ2-3, with D uncertain. V was clipped by 3 bases and J by 4 bases, with 8 bases between them. The length of the CDR3 is 13 residues.

V and J are TRBV9 and TRBJ2-7, with 7 nucleotides matching TRBD1. V trimming: 0 bases; J trimming: 0 bases; junction bases outside the gene matches: 6. Per the germline V gene, CDR1 is SGDLS and CDR2 is YYNGEE. The CDR3 consists of 16 residues. CDR3 sequence reads: CASSVGDRASSYEQYF. Written as DNA, the CDR3 is TGTGCCAGCAGCGTAGGCGACAGGGCCAGCTCCTACGAGCAGTACTTC.

This clonotype was seen a few times. V gene TRBV7-8 combines with J gene TRBJ2-5; 8 bases match TRBD1. The germline V gene encodes CDR1 SGHVS and CDR2 FQNEAQ. The CDR3 has 15 amino acids. The junction had 7 bases not matched to a gene; V was cut back by 3 bases and J by 4 bases. CDR3 sequence (DNA): TGTGCCAGCAGCTTCGTGGGACAGGAGCCAGAGACCCAGTACTTC. Its protein product is CASSFVGQEPETQYF.

This clonotype was recorded at least ten times. The V call is TRBV29-1, the J call TRBJ2-7, with TRBD2 matching 8 bases. V lost 7 bases, J lost 3 bases, and 17 bases stayed unmatched. CDR3 length: 16 residues. CDR1 is SQVTM and CDR2 is ANQGSEA in the germline V gene. The CDR3 is CSAREPLAEGYYEQYF. CDR3 DNA sequence: TGCAGCGCTCGTGAACCACTAGCGGAGGGATACTACGAGCAGTACTTC.

The gene calls are TRBV18 and TRBJ2-2; D may be TRBD1 (5 bases). The V end was cut by 6 bases, the J end by 1 base, with 15 bases between. The CDR3 covers 16 residues. Germline CDR1 and CDR2: KGHSH and LQKENI. In DNA, the CDR3 is TGTGCCAGCTCCCCGGCCAGGACAATGAACACCGGGGAGCTGTTTTTT. Protein sequence: CASSPARTMNTGELFF.

V usage is TRBV7-3 and J usage is TRBJ2-1; 9 positions match TRBD2. CDR1 and CDR2 (germline): SGHTA, FQGTGA. The CDR3 extends over 12 amino acids. Germline trimming cut 5 bases from V and 9 bases from J; bases unmatched to any gene: 2. The CDR3 loop reads CASSPSGIEQFF. The CDR3 region has the DNA TGTGCCAGCAGCCCTAGCGGGATTGAGCAGTTCTTC. The whole variable domain, remainder taken from reference TRBV7-3 and TRBJ2-1, is GAGVSQTPSNKVTEKGKYVELRCDPISGHTALYWYRQSLGQGPEFLIYFQGTGAADDSGLPNDRFFAVRPEGSVSTLKIQRTERGDSAVYLCASSPSGIEQFFGPGTRLTVL.

This clonotype was found a few times. The V gene is TRBV2, the J gene TRBJ2-3; 8 bases fit TRBD1. V lost 2 bases, J lost 2 bases, and 6 bases stayed unmatched. The CDR3 extends over 16 amino acids. Germline V lookup: CDR1 SNHLY, CDR2 FYNNEI. CDR3 in amino acids: CASSEWGQVNTDTQYF. CDR3 nucleotides: TGTGCCAGCAGTGAATGGGGACAGGTGAACACAGATACGCAGTATTTT. The full variable domain, with the rest looked up from reference TRBV2 and TRBJ2-3, is EPEVTQTPSHQVTQMGQEVILRCVPISNHLYFYWYRQILGQKVEFLVSFYNNEISEKSEIFDDQFSVERPDGSNFTLKIRSTKLEDSAMYFCASSEWGQVNTDTQYFGPGTRLTVL.

The V and J genes are TRBV6-5 and TRBJ2-1, with 14 bases that match TRBD2. The germline V gene has CDR1 MNHEY and CDR2 SVGAGI. The CDR3 loop spans 17 amino acids. The J segment lost 8 bases and the V segment lost 4 bases, leaving 10 bases of the junction unmatched. CDR3 sequence (DNA): TGTGCCAGCAGTTCGGCCGGGGGACTAGCGGGAGTAGATGAGCAGTTCTTC. It specifies CASSSAGGLAGVDEQFF.

This clonotype was seen ten or more times. The chain couples TRBV25-1 to TRBJ2-1; 9 positions match TRBD1. Losses at the gene ends were 1 base for V and 3 bases for J; bases not matched to a gene: 4. Germline CDR1 reads MGHDK; CDR2 reads SYGVNS. The CDR3 spans 16 residues. CDR3 nucleotides: TGTGCCAGCAGTGAATTGGTGGGACAGGGCTACAATGAGCAGTTCTTC. Translating gives CASSELVGQGYNEQFF.

In this sample, this clonotype turned up a few times. The chain joins TRBV20-1 to TRBJ1-4; D not resolved. Germline lookup yields CDR1 DFQATT and CDR2 SNEGSKA (reference sequence). Trimming took off 3 bases at V and 0 bases at J, with 17 bases between the two ends. CDR3 size: 17 residues. The chain's CDR3 is CSARTRVDSATNEKLFF. DNA for the CDR3: TGCAGTGCTAGGACAAGGGTAGACTCTGCAACTAATGAAAAACTGTTTTTT.

The genes are TRBV4-3 and TRBJ2-7, with D hard to call. V was shortened by 0 bases and J by 2 bases, with 11 bases between the two germline ends. Germline V gene data show CDR1 as LGHNA and CDR2 as YSLEER. The CDR3 covers 15 residues. Here the CDR3 DNA reads TGCGCCAGCAGCCAAGATTTGGGCCAAGCCTACGAGCAGTACTTC. Its protein is CASSQDLGQAYEQYF.

This clonotype was seen only a few times. The gene calls are TRBV29-1 and TRBJ2-1, with D possibly TRBD1 on 6 matching bases. Germline V gene lookup returns CDR1 SQVTM and CDR2 ANQGSEA. CDR3 length equals 13 residues. Trimming stripped 3 bases from V and 7 bases from J, with 13 bases between. The CDR3 region is CSVDLQGRNEQFF. CDR3 nucleotide sequence: TGCAGCGTTGACCTACAGGGTCGTAATGAGCAGTTCTTC.

The V and J genes are TRBV4-1 and TRBJ2-3, with no clear D. Trimming pared 3 bases from V and 6 bases from J, leaving 13 bases between. The germline gives CDR1 MGHRA, CDR2 YSYEKL. CDR3 length: 14 amino acids. This CDR3 reads CASSQATAADTQYF. For the CDR3, the DNA is TGCGCCAGCAGCCAGGCAACGGCCGCGGATACGCAGTATTTT.

The chain carries TRBV7-3 and TRBJ2-1; D remains ambiguous. The CDR3 spans 16 residues. V was cut by 1 base and J by 1 base, with 11 bases left in between. CDR1 is SGHTA and CDR2 is FQGTGA in the germline V gene. The CDR3 loop reads CASSLNGPRSYNEQFF. Here the CDR3 DNA reads TGTGCCAGCAGCTTAAACGGGCCGCGATCCTACAATGAGCAGTTCTTC.

V is TRBV27 and J is TRBJ2-7; D ambiguous. The CDR3 loop spans 13 amino acids. The germline V gene encodes CDR1 MNHEY and CDR2 SMNVEV (reference sequence). V was shortened by 5 bases and J by 4 bases, with 12 bases between the two germline ends. CDR3 nucleotide sequence: TGTGCCAGCAGTGCCGAGAATCGGTACGAGCAGTACTTC. This translates into CASSAENRYEQYF.